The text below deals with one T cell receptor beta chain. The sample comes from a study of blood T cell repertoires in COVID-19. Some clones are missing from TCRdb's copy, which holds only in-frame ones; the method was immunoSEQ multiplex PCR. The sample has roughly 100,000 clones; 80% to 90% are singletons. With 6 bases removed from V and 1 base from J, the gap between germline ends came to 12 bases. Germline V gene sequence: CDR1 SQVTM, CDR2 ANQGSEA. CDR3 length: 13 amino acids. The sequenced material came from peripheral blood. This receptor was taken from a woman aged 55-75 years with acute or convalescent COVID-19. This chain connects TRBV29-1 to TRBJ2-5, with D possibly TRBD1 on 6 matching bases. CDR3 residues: CSVGGGAQETQYF. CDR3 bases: TGCAGCGTAGGGGGTGGGGCCCAAGAGACCCAGTACTTC. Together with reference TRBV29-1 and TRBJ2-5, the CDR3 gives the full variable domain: SAVISQKPSRDICQRGTSLTIQCQVDSQVTMMFWYRQQPGQSLTLIATANQGSEATYESGFVIDKFPISRPNLTFSTLTVSNMSPEDSSIYLCSVGGGAQETQYFGPGTRLLVL.